The subject of this entry is one T cell receptor beta chain. With 3 bases removed from V and 7 bases from J, the gap between germline ends came to 20 bases. This CDR3 is built from 16 residues. Germline values: CDR1 LNHDA, CDR2 SQIVND (reference sequence). These data originate in a study of radiation and T cells in renal cell carcinoma. Assay: immunoSEQ multiplex PCR; the TCRdb copy retains only in-frame clones and omits some. Of over 90,000 clones listed, more than 65% were seen once; the top ten hold under 8.5%. Time point reported: blood 4 weeks post-SBRT, at nephrectomy. As for treatment: 15 Gy SBRT to primary tumor, nephrectomy 4 weeks later.

The chain is built from TRBV19 and TRBJ2-3; D is possibly TRBD1 or TRBD2 (6 bases each). The sample consisted of blood, taken from a patient whose treatment included radiotherapy and nephrectomy. This clonotype was obtained from a man aged 55 to 70 with renal cell carcinoma. CDR3 protein: CASSIARDSGTHTQYF. Here the CDR3 DNA reads TGTGCCAGTAGTATCGCGCGGGACTCAGGGACACATACGCAGTATTTT. Looking up the rest from reference TRBV19 and TRBJ2-3 gives the full variable domain: DGGITQSPKYLFRKEGQNVTLSCEQNLNHDAMYWYRQDPGQGLRLIYYSQIVNDFQKGDIAEGYSVSREKKESFPLTVTSAQKNPTAFYLCASSIARDSGTHTQYFGPGTRLTVL.